The 12 T cell receptor beta chains reported below all come from one sample, sequenced in a study of blood T cell repertoires in COVID-19. TCRdb keeps only in-frame clones here, not all; method: immunoSEQ multiplex PCR. The sample includes over 120,000 clones, 75% to 85% seen only once; the top ten take more than 3.5%. The source material was peripheral blood. The receptors originated from an elderly woman with active or convalescent COVID-19.

The CDR3 DNA reads TGTGCCAGCAGTGAACGTAGTAGCAACTCTGGGGCCAACGTCCTGACTTTC. Protein product: CASSERSSNSGANVLTF. The chain joins TRBV6-1 to TRBJ2-6; D uncertain. CDR3 length: 17 amino acids. CDR1 is MNHNS and CDR2 is SASEGT in the germline V gene. Trimming cost V 2 bases and J 0 bases, with 11 bases left between them.

The rearrangement joins TRBV18 to TRBJ1-2; possibly TRBD1 for D (5 bases). Trimming removed 6 bases at V and 0 bases at J, with 11 bases between. From germline, CDR1 is KGHSH and CDR2 LQKENI. The CDR3 totals 14 residues. CDR3 in amino acids: CASSSGDPNYGYTF. CDR3 nucleotide sequence: TGTGCCAGCTCCTCGGGGGATCCTAACTATGGCTACACCTTC.

The V and J genes are TRBV19 and TRBJ1-2; D unclear. V lost 5 bases and J 10 bases, leaving 20 bases between the germline ends. Germline CDR1 LNHDA, CDR2 SQIVND (reference sequence). This CDR3 contains 14 residues. In nucleotides, the CDR3 is TGTGCCAGTAGTCAAAGGACGGGGATAAGGGACTACACCTTC. Translation: CASSQRTGIRDYTF.

The chain uses TRBV15 and TRBJ1-4, with TRBD1 identical over 8 bases. Germline values: CDR1 LNHNV, CDR2 YYDKDF (reference sequence). The length of the CDR3 is 15 residues. The V gene end was trimmed by 5 bases and the J gene end by 7 bases; junction bases not matched to a gene: 9. CDR3 amino acids: CATSPGQGASEKLFF. The CDR3 coding sequence is TGTGCCACCAGCCCTGGACAGGGCGCGAGTGAAAAACTGTTTTTT.

The chain employs TRBV5-1 and TRBJ2-5, with TRBD2 matching over 7 bases. Germline V gives CDR1 SGHRS, CDR2 YFSETQ. This CDR3 has 16 amino acids. Trimming at V came to 3 bases and at J to 2 bases, leaving 10 bases not matched to a gene. Here the CDR3 DNA reads TGCGCCAGCAGCTCCGGAAGAGGAGCGGGGCAAGAGACCCAGTACTTC. It encodes CASSSGRGAGQETQYF.

This clone was seen a handful of times. The V and J genes are TRBV7-8 and TRBJ1-2, with 9 positions matching TRBD1. The V and J ends lost 5 bases and 6 bases, in that order; junction bases with no gene match: 7. CDR1 and CDR2 from the germline V gene are SGHVS and FQNEAQ. The CDR3 sequence is 14 residues long. The CDR3 spells CASSVSQGAHGYTF. The CDR3 DNA sequence: TGTGCCAGCAGCGTCTCACAGGGGGCGCATGGCTACACCTTC. Drawing the rest from reference TRBV7-8 and TRBJ1-2, the complete variable domain is GAGVSQSPRYKVAKRGQDVALRCDPISGHVSLFWYQQALGQGPEFLTYFQNEAQLDKSGLPSDRFFAERPEGSVSTLKIQRTQQEDSAVYLCASSVSQGAHGYTFGSGTRLTVV.

In DNA form, the CDR3 reads TGTGCCAGCTCCCTAGACCAAGGAAACACCATATATTTT. Protein: CASSLDQGNTIYF. The V gene is TRBV18, the J gene TRBJ1-3; D call uncertain. Per germline, CDR1 KGHSH and CDR2 LQKENI. CDR3 length equals 13 residues. Trimming removed 6 bases from V and 4 bases from J, with 10 bases in between. The entire variable domain, with the rest obtained from reference TRBV18 and TRBJ1-3, is as follows: NAGVMQNPRHLVRRRGQEARLRCSPMKGHSHVYWYRQLPEEGLKFMVYLQKENIIDESGMPKERFSAEFPKEGPSILRIQQVVRGDSAAYFCASSLDQGNTIYFGEGSWLTVV.

The chain employs TRBV7-8 and TRBJ1-4; 10 bases line up with TRBD1. V lost 5 bases, J lost 7 bases, and 10 bases stayed unmatched. The length of the CDR3 is 16 residues. Germline CDR1 and CDR2: SGHVS and FQNEAQ. The CDR3 coding sequence is TGTGCCAGCAGCCTAACGCCCGGGACAGGGGTTGAAAAACTGTTTTTT. Translation gives CASSLTPGTGVEKLFF.

The chain recombines TRBV7-2 with TRBJ2-4; D uncertain. The V end lost 1 base, the J end lost 3 bases, and 10 bases lay between the germline ends. Germline V gene data show CDR1 as SGHTA and CDR2 as FQGNSA. The length of the CDR3 is 15 residues. In nucleotides, the CDR3 is TGTGCCAGCAGCTTAGACAGAACCCGCAAAAACATTCAGTACTTC. Protein sequence: CASSLDRTRKNIQYF.

This chain connects TRBV5-1 to TRBJ2-1, with D maybe TRBD1 (6 bases). The V and J ends lost 4 bases and 2 bases respectively, with 7 bases between them. CDR3 length: 13 amino acids. CDR1 is SGHRS, CDR2 YFSETQ, per germline. The CDR3 bases are TGCGCCAGCAGCGGGGGCGCCTACAATGAGCAGTTCTTC. This translates into CASSGGAYNEQFF.

V and J are TRBV18 and TRBJ1-6; maybe TRBD1 (5 bases). This CDR3 has 18 residues. Per the germline V gene, CDR1 is KGHSH and CDR2 is LQKENI. With 2 bases removed from V and 0 bases from J, the gap between germline ends came to 14 bases. CDR3 sequence (DNA): TGTGCCAGCTCACCATTGACAGCCCAGAGCTCCTATAATTCACCCCTCCACTTT. This gives the protein CASSPLTAQSSYNSPLHF.

This chain uses TRBV5-4 with TRBJ2-5, with D perhaps matching TRBD1 (6 bases). V was shortened by 7 bases and J by 2 bases, with 18 bases between the two germline ends. From germline, CDR1 is SGHNT and CDR2 YYREEE (reference sequence). There are 15 residues in the CDR3. The CDR3 here is CASSSPGQLQETQYF. In DNA form, the CDR3 reads TGTGCCAGCTCCTCTCCTGGACAGCTACAAGAGACCCAGTACTTC.